Shown below are 31 T cell receptor beta chains from a single sample sequenced in a study of blood T cell repertoires in COVID-19. Assay: immunoSEQ multiplex PCR; the TCRdb copy retains only in-frame clones and omits some. The table lists 200,000 or so clones, 85% to 90% of them singletons. Material for sequencing was peripheral blood. Every receptor here comes from a man aged 25-45 years with COVID-19, enrolled during active disease.

This chain uses TRBV2 with TRBJ1-1; D perhaps matches TRBD1 (6 bases). This CDR3 has 17 amino acids. Trimming cost V 4 bases and J 0 bases, with 18 bases left between them. Germline CDR1 reads SNHLY; CDR2 reads FYNNEI. The CDR3 region is CASSGTVTGGMNTEAFF. The CDR3 nucleotides are TGTGCCAGCAGTGGGACAGTAACGGGGGGCATGAACACTGAAGCTTTCTTT.

The V call is TRBV28, the J call TRBJ2-4; a weak D match, TRBD2 (6 bases). Germline V lookup: CDR1 MDHEN, CDR2 SYDVKM. The CDR3 consists of 12 residues. The V end was cut by 4 bases, the J end by 9 bases, with 10 bases between. CDR3 coding DNA: TGTGCCAGCAGTTCCGGGGGAGTCATTCAGTACTTC. Amino acid sequence: CASSSGGVIQYF. The whole variable domain, remainder taken from reference TRBV28 and TRBJ2-4, is DVKVTQSSRYLVKRTGEKVFLECVQDMDHENMFWYRQDPGLGLRLIYFSYDVKMKEKGDIPEGYSVSREKKERFSLILESASTNQTSMYLCASSSGGVIQYFGAGTRLSVL.

V and J are TRBV6-5 and TRBJ1-2; no firm D call. Trimming left V 0 bases short and J 2 bases short, with 10 bases between. The CDR3 contains 15 residues. Germline CDR1 MNHEY, CDR2 SVGAGI. This CDR3 is CASSYSRNGNYGYTF. The CDR3 nucleotides read TGTGCCAGCAGTTACTCGAGGAACGGAAACTATGGCTACACCTTC.

The chain employs TRBV9 and TRBJ2-2, with D unresolved. The CDR3 consists of 14 residues. Trimming removed 0 bases from V and 7 bases from J, with 10 bases in between. Per the germline V gene, CDR1 is SGDLS and CDR2 is YYNGEE. CDR3 protein: CASSVEALNGELFF. Written as DNA, the CDR3 is TGTGCCAGCAGCGTAGAAGCTTTGAACGGGGAGCTGTTTTTT.

The chain employs TRBV7-3 and TRBJ2-1, with 14 bases fitting TRBD2. Germline lookup yields CDR1 SGHTA and CDR2 FQGTGA. V gave up 5 bases and J gave up 8 bases; unmatched junction bases: 17. CDR3 length equals 19 residues. CDR3 sequence (DNA): TGTGCCAGCAGCCCGCGGACTAGCGGGAGGCCCCCTCAGGTTTATGAGCAGTTCTTC. It codes for CASSPRTSGRPPQVYEQFF.

This clone showed up just once. This rearrangement joins TRBV2 to TRBJ2-3; 8 bases map to TRBD1. The CDR3 extends over 15 amino acids. V was pared by 4 bases and J by 1 base, with 4 bases of the junction left unmatched. Germline V lookup: CDR1 SNHLY, CDR2 FYNNEI. The CDR3: CASSAGGGRTDTQYF. The CDR3 DNA follows: TGTGCCAGCAGTGCAGGGGGCGGACGCACAGATACGCAGTATTTT.

This chain uses TRBV15 with TRBJ2-7, with D perhaps TRBD2 (5 bases). Trimming cost V 2 bases and J 0 bases, with 14 bases left between them. This CDR3 is 16 amino acids long. Germline CDR1 is LNHNV and CDR2 is YYDKDF (reference sequence). The CDR3 here is CATSRQADLSSYEQYF. The CDR3 DNA is TGTGCCACCAGCAGACAAGCGGACCTCAGCTCCTACGAGCAGTACTTC.

CDR3 in DNA: TGTGCCAGCATCGTTTACTCTGGAAACACCATATATTTT. This translates into CASIVYSGNTIYF. The rearrangement uses TRBV6-5 and TRBJ1-3; no clear D. The CDR3 is 13 amino acids. Trimming left V 7 bases short and J 0 bases short, with 7 bases between. CDR1 is MNHEY, CDR2 SVGAGI, per germline.

This chain uses TRBV19 with TRBJ2-1; 8 bases fit TRBD1. CDR1 and CDR2 from the germline V gene are LNHDA and SQIVND (reference sequence). The V segment lost 1 base and the J segment 6 bases; nucleotides outside the gene matches: 8. The CDR3 sequence is 16 residues long. CDR3 loop: CASSIGGTGPSNEQFF. As DNA, the CDR3 is TGTGCCAGTAGTATAGGGGGGACAGGCCCCTCCAATGAGCAGTTCTTC. Full variable domain (remainder filled in from reference TRBV19 and TRBJ2-1): DGGITQSPKYLFRKEGQNVTLSCEQNLNHDAMYWYRQDPGQGLRLIYYSQIVNDFQKGDIAEGYSVSREKKESFPLTVTSAQKNPTAFYLCASSIGGTGPSNEQFFGPGTRLTVL.

A single count supports this clone. The rearrangement joins TRBV3-1 (or the pseudogene TRBV3-2) to TRBJ1-2, with a tentative D call TRBD1 (6 bases). Germline loops: CDR1 LGHDT, CDR2 YNNKEL (reference sequence). This CDR3 spans 16 amino acids. Trimming took 4 bases from V and 4 from J, leaving 19 bases between them. CDR3 amino acids: CASSPERSGGLYGYTF. The CDR3 nucleotides read TGTGCCAGCAGCCCAGAGCGGTCGGGGGGCCTCTATGGCTACACCTTC.

The rearrangement links TRBV12-5 to TRBJ1-2; no clear D. Germline V gene lookup returns CDR1 LGHNT and CDR2 FRNRAP. V dropped 7 bases and J dropped 4 bases, with 13 bases sitting between them. This CDR3 region has 13 residues. The chain's CDR3 is CASALNLGYGYTF. The CDR3 nucleotides are TGTGCTAGTGCTCTAAACCTAGGCTATGGCTACACCTTC.

This clone occurred once. The chain uses TRBV29-1 and TRBJ2-7; tentative D call: TRBD1 (6 bases). The CDR3 contains 13 residues. Germline CDR1 and CDR2: SQVTM and ANQGSEA. V lost 5 bases and J 2 bases, leaving 13 bases between the germline ends. This CDR3 is CSVTDRPTYEQYF. In DNA form, the CDR3 reads TGCAGCGTTACCGACAGGCCGACCTACGAGCAGTACTTC.

This chain connects TRBV11-3 to TRBJ2-6; D might be TRBD1 (7 bases). CDR1 is SGHNT, CDR2 YENEEA, per germline. Trimming stripped 5 bases from V and 2 bases from J, with 13 bases between. The CDR3 loop spans 16 amino acids. CDR3 protein: CASSQGGFTGANVLTF. The CDR3 bases are TGTGCCAGCAGCCAGGGGGGTTTTACTGGGGCCAACGTCCTGACTTTC.

V is TRBV2 and J is TRBJ2-2; tentative D call: TRBD2 (6 bases). The V end was cut by 7 bases, the J end by 0 bases, with 9 bases between. The CDR3 loop spans 14 amino acids. The germline CDR1 and CDR2 sequences are SNHLY and FYNNEI. The CDR3 DNA follows: TGTGCCAGCAAATGGGACTCGAACACCGGGGAGCTGTTTTTT. Protein: CASKWDSNTGELFF.

V and J are TRBV29-1 and TRBJ2-3; 10 nucleotides line up with TRBD2. The CDR3 has 16 amino acids. V was clipped by 4 bases and J by 6 bases; unmatched bases: 13. Germline CDR1 reads SQVTM; CDR2 reads ANQGSEA. The DNA of the CDR3 is TGCAGCGTTGTAACCCCGATTAGCGGGAGGCGGGATACGCAGTATTTT. Residues: CSVVTPISGRRDTQYF.

This clone was observed once. The chain is built from TRBV19 and TRBJ1-6; possible D gene TRBD1, 6 bases. The V gene lost 8 bases and the J gene lost 5 bases, with 10 bases spanning the gap. Germline V lookup: CDR1 LNHDA, CDR2 SQIVND (reference sequence). This CDR3 has 13 residues. The CDR3 DNA reads TGTGCCAGTGAGGACAGAAATAATTCACCCCTCCACTTT. Amino acids: CASEDRNNSPLHF.

This chain connects TRBV6-2 or TRBV6-3 to TRBJ2-7, with D unresolved. V lost 2 bases to trimming and J lost 4 bases, with 12 bases between them. Germline V gives CDR1 MNHEY, CDR2 SVGEGT. This CDR3 is built from 14 residues. The CDR3 sequence: CASSYDLHRYEQYF. CDR3 nucleotide sequence: TGTGCCAGCAGTTACGACTTGCATCGGTACGAGCAGTACTTC.

This chain connects TRBV20-1 to TRBJ2-7, with D possibly TRBD1 on 6 matching bases. V was clipped by 3 bases and J by 0 bases, with 18 bases between them. Germline CDR1 is DFQATT and CDR2 is SNEGSKA (reference sequence). This CDR3 spans 16 amino acids. The CDR3 reads CSASGPNRASSYEQYF. The CDR3 nucleotides read TGCAGTGCTAGTGGCCCCAACAGGGCAAGCTCCTACGAGCAGTACTTC.

CDR3 residues: CASSIEGSDQPQHF. As DNA, the CDR3 is TGTGCCAGTAGTATAGAGGGGAGTGATCAGCCCCAGCATTTT. The rearrangement uses TRBV19 and TRBJ1-5; D gene uncertain. Trimming took off 0 bases at V and 5 bases at J, with 8 bases between the two ends. The CDR3 is 14 amino acids. CDR1 is LNHDA, CDR2 SQIVND, per germline (reference sequence).

This chain joins TRBV10-3 and TRBJ1-2; D not certain. CDR3 length equals 13 residues. Germline lookup yields CDR1 ENHRY and CDR2 SYGVKD. V was shortened by 6 bases and J by 2 bases, with 10 bases between the two germline ends. In nucleotides, the CDR3 is TGTGCCATCAGGACGACGGAGAACTATGGCTACACCTTC. This translates into CAIRTTENYGYTF.

This chain connects TRBV7-2 to TRBJ1-5; 7 bases line up with TRBD1. V was pared by 4 bases and J by 0 bases, with 0 bases of the junction left unmatched. The germline CDR1 and CDR2 sequences are SGHTA and FQGNSA. The CDR3 spans 14 residues. In DNA form, the CDR3 reads TGTGCCAGCAGCTGGGACAGTAGCAATCAGCCCCAGCATTTT. Translating gives CASSWDSSNQPQHF.

This chain links TRBV6-4 with TRBJ1-2, with 7 bases aligning to TRBD1. The V gene end was trimmed by 0 bases and the J gene end by 8 bases; junction bases not matched to a gene: 3. CDR3 length: 13 amino acids. Per the germline V gene, CDR1 is MRHNA and CDR2 is SNTAGT. CDR3: CASSDSMGQGYTF. The CDR3 bases are TGTGCCAGCAGTGACTCGATGGGACAGGGCTACACCTTC.

V gene TRBV9 combines with J gene TRBJ2-7; D possibly corresponds to TRBD1 (6 bases). This CDR3 has 12 residues. V lost 2 bases and J 4 bases, leaving 7 bases between the germline ends. Germline V gene data show CDR1 as SGDLS and CDR2 as YYNGEE. The CDR3 DNA follows: TGTGCCAGCAGCGTGACAGGTTACGAGCAGTACTTC. It encodes CASSVTGYEQYF. Variable domain in full (rest from reference TRBV9 and TRBJ2-7): DSGVTQTPKHLITATGQRVTLRCSPRSGDLSVYWYQQSLDQGLQFLIQYYNGEERAKGNILERFSAQQFPDLHSELNLSSLELGDSALYFCASSVTGYEQYFGPGTRLTVT.

This chain links TRBV9 with TRBJ2-6, with D perhaps TRBD2 (5 bases). V lost 4 bases, J lost 0 bases, and 11 bases lay in between. This CDR3 has 16 amino acids. CDR1 and CDR2 from the germline V gene are SGDLS and YYNGEE. The CDR3 sequence: CASSRGSGSGANVLTF. DNA for the CDR3: TGTGCCAGCAGCCGTGGGAGTGGCTCTGGGGCCAACGTCCTGACTTTC.

The rearrangement joins TRBV4-1 to TRBJ1-2; 9 positions match TRBD1. CDR1 is MGHRA, CDR2 YSYEKL, per germline. The CDR3 covers 15 residues. V was pared by 2 bases and J by 2 bases, with 3 bases of the junction left unmatched. The CDR3 nucleotides are TGCGCCAGCAGCCAACCCGGGACAGGGAACTATGGCTACACCTTC. It encodes CASSQPGTGNYGYTF.

The chain carries TRBV7-2 and TRBJ2-6, with D unresolved. The ends were cut back, 1 base at V and 6 bases at J, with 10 bases in the middle. Germline V gene sequence: CDR1 SGHTA, CDR2 FQGNSA. The CDR3 contains 15 residues. The CDR3 is CASSLESTTANVLTF. CDR3 nucleotides: TGTGCCAGCAGCTTAGAAAGTACTACGGCCAACGTCCTGACTTTC.

The chain carries TRBV6-2 or TRBV6-3 and TRBJ1-5; 11 bases are shared with TRBD1. The junction had 10 bases not matched to a gene; V was cut back by 2 bases and J by 7 bases. Germline V lookup: CDR1 MNHEY, CDR2 SVGEGT. The CDR3 sequence is 17 residues long. The CDR3 nucleotides read TGTGCCAGCAGTTACGGAGGGAGGACAGGGGGCGGCCAGCCCCAGCATTTT. It yields the protein CASSYGGRTGGGQPQHF.

The rearrangement joins TRBV5-1 to TRBJ1-5; D ambiguous. Trimming took off 4 bases at V and 7 bases at J, with 12 bases between the two ends. The CDR3 extends over 13 amino acids. CDR1 SGHRS and CDR2 YFSETQ come from the germline V gene. The CDR3 sequence: CASSPGLGQPQHF. The CDR3 region has the DNA TGCGCCAGCAGCCCGGGATTGGGACAGCCCCAGCATTTT.

V and J are TRBV14 and TRBJ2-1; 14 bases fit TRBD2. The CDR3 is made up of 17 amino acids. Germline V gives CDR1 SGHDN, CDR2 FVKESK. Trimming took 4 bases from V and 5 from J; bases not matched to a gene: 7. CDR3 coding DNA: TGTGCCAGCAGCCCCGGGACTAGCGGGAGTTATAACAATGAGCAGTTCTTC. It encodes CASSPGTSGSYNNEQFF.

The V call is TRBV19, the J call TRBJ1-5; 7 bases line up with TRBD1. The CDR3 is made up of 15 amino acids. The J segment lost 4 bases and the V segment lost 6 bases, leaving 9 bases of the junction unmatched. CDR1 LNHDA and CDR2 SQIVND come from the germline V gene (reference sequence). The chain's CDR3 is CASSRGTLENQPQHF. CDR3 nucleotides: TGTGCCAGTAGCAGGGGGACGTTAGAGAATCAGCCCCAGCATTTT.

V and J are TRBV20-1 and TRBJ1-5, with D possibly matching TRBD1 (6 bases). The CDR3 loop spans 11 amino acids. The V and J ends lost 6 bases and 11 bases respectively, with 14 bases between them. CDR1 and CDR2 from the germline V gene are DFQATT and SNEGSKA (reference sequence). CDR3 in amino acids: CSALDRTAQHF. CDR3 coding DNA: TGCAGTGCCCTCGACAGGACGGCCCAGCATTTT.